This T cell receptor (beta chain) was recovered during a study of radiotherapy plus CTLA-4 blockade in lung cancer. Germline V gene lookup returns CDR1 MDHEN and CDR2 SYDVKM. The ends were cut back, 5 bases at V and 3 bases at J, with 7 bases in the middle. This CDR3 is 12 amino acids long. For this clone: Its antigen is still unknown.

Study results and limitations: After radiotherapy and ipilimumab, tumor-derived clones expanded in peripheral blood.

Clones were sequenced by immunoSEQ multiplex PCR, and TCRdb holds only the in-frame ones, with some missing. The sample includes roughly 88,000 clones, around 82% of them seen just once. The source was peripheral blood, collected from a patient treated with radiotherapy plus ipilimumab. The chain carries TRBV28 and TRBJ1-1; D ambiguous. The receptor was isolated from a human donor with non-small cell lung cancer who had stable disease on radiotherapy plus ipilimumab. The CDR3 protein is CASSRIYTEAFF. DNA for the CDR3: TGTGCCAGCAGTCGTATATACACTGAAGCTTTCTTT.